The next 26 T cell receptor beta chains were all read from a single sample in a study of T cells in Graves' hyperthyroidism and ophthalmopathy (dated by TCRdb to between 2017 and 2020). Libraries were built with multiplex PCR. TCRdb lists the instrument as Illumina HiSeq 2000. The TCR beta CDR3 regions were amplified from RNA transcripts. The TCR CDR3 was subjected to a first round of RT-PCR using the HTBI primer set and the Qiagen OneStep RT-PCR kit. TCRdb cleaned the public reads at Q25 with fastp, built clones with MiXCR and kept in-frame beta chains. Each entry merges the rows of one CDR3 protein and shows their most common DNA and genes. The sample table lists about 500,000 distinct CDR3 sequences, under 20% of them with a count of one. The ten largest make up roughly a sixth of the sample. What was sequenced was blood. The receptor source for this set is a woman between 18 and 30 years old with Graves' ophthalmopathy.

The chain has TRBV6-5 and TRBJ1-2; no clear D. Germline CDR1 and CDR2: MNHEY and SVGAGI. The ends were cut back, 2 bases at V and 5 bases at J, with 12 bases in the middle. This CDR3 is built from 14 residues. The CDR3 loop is CASSYQEGTYGYTF. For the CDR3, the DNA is TGTGCCAGCAGTTACCAGGAGGGCACTTATGGCTACACCTTC.

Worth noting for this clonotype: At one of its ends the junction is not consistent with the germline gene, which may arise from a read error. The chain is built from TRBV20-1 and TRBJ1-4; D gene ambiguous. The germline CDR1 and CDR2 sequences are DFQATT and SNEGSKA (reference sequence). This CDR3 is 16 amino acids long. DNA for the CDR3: TGCAGTACTAGAGATTCGGCCTGGGTGAGAGGTGAAAAACTGTTTTTT. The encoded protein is CSTRDSAWVRGEKLFF.

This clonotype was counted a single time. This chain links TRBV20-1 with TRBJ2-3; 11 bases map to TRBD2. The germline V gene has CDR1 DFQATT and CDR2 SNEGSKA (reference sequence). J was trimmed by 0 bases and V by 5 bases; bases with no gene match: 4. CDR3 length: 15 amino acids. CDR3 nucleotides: TGCAGTGCTCAGAGGACTAGCGGGAGCACAGATACGCAGTATTTT. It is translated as CSAQRTSGSTDTQYF.

The CDR3 nucleotides read TGTGCCAGCAGTTACTCGGCGGGCTATGCGAACACCGGGGAGCTGTTTTTT. It specifies CASSYSAGYANTGELFF. The chain combines TRBV6-2 or TRBV6-3 with TRBJ2-2, with D possibly matching TRBD2 (5 bases). Germline CDR1 MNHEY, CDR2 SVGEGT. Trimming removed 0 bases at V and 0 bases at J, with 11 bases between. This CDR3 region has 17 residues.

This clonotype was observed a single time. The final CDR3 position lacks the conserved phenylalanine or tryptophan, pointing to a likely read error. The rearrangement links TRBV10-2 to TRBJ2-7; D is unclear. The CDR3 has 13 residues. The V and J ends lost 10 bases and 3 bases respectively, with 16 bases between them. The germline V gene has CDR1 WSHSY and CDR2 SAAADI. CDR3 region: CATMTTSFYEQYL. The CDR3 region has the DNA TGCGCCACCATGACCACATCCTTCTACGAGCAGTACCTC.

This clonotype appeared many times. The CDR3 protein is CASSEPLRDTGELFF. In DNA form, the CDR3 reads TGTGCCAGCAGTGAACCTCTCAGGGACACCGGGGAGCTGTTTTTT. The rearrangement links TRBV6-1 to TRBJ2-2; D perhaps matches TRBD1 (5 bases). This CDR3 region has 15 residues. V shed 2 bases and J shed 3 bases, with 10 bases lying between them. Germline loops: CDR1 MNHNS, CDR2 SASEGT.

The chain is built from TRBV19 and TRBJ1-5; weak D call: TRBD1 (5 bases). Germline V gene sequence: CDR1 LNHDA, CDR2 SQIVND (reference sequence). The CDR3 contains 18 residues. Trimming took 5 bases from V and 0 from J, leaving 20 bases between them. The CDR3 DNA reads TGTGCCAGTAGTGGTTCCGGGACGGTCCAGTATAGCAATCAGCCCCAGCATTTT. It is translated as CASSGSGTVQYSNQPQHF.

Here the CDR3 DNA reads TGTGCCAGCAGTCTCCTAGGGAACTACAATGAGCAGTACTTC. It yields the protein CASSLLGNYNEQYF. This sequence joins TRBV28 and TRBJ2-1; D remains unclear. The J call could be wrong; TRBJ2-7 is a better fit for the DNA end. CDR1 is MDHEN, CDR2 SYDVKM, per germline. This CDR3 region has 14 residues.

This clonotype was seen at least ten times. The CDR3 sequence: CSVEDPAGSSYEQYF. The CDR3 DNA is TGCAGCGTTGAAGATCCAGCGGGGAGCTCCTACGAGCAGTACTTC. V is TRBV29-1 and J is TRBJ2-7, with 7 bases matching TRBD2. The CDR3 is made up of 15 amino acids. Germline-derived CDR1 and CDR2 are SQVTM and ANQGSEA. Unmatched junction bases numbered 5, after V lost 0 bases and J lost 0 bases.

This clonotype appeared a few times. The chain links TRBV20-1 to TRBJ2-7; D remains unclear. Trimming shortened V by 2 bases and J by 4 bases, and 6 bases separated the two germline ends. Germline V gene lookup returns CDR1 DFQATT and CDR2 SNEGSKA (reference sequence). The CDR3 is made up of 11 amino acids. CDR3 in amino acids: CSARQVYEQYF. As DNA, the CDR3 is TGCAGTGCTAGACAGGTATACGAGCAGTACTTC.

DNA of the CDR3: TGTGCCACCCGAGGAGAGCGAGGAGGTGAGCAGTTCTTC. It is translated as CATRGERGGEQFF. The V gene is TRBV6-1, the J gene TRBJ2-1; D perhaps matches TRBD2 (5 bases). V lost 10 bases to trimming and J lost 9 bases, with 19 bases between them. CDR1 MNHNS and CDR2 SASEGT come from the germline V gene. This CDR3 is built from 13 residues.

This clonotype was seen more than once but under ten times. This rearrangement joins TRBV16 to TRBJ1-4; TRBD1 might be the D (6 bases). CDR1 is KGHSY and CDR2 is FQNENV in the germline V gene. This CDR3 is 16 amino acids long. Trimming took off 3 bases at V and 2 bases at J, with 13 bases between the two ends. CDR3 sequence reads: CASSHLGGRTNEKLFF. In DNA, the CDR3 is TGTGCCAGCAGCCACTTAGGGGGTCGGACTAATGAAAAACTGTTTTTT.

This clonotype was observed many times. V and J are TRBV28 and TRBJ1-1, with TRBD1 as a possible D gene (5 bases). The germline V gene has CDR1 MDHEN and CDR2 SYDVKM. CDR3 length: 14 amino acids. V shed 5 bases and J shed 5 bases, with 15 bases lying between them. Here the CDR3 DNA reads TGTGCCAGCAGTCGGGGGGGGAGGCGAACTGAAGCTTTCTTT. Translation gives CASSRGGRRTEAFF.

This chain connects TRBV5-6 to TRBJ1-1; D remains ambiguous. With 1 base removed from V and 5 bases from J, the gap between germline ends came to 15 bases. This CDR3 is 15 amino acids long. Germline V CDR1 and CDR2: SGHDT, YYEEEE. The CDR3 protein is CASSLLGFKGTEAFF. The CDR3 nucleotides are TGTGCCAGCAGCTTGTTGGGGTTTAAAGGAACTGAAGCTTTCTTT.

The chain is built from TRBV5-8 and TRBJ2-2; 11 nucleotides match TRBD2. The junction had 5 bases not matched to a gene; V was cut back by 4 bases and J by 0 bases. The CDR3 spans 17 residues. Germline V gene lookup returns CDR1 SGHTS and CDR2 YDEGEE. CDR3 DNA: TGTGCCAGCAGCCCGGGACTAGCGGTCGCGAACACCGGGGAGCTGTTTTTT. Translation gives CASSPGLAVANTGELFF.

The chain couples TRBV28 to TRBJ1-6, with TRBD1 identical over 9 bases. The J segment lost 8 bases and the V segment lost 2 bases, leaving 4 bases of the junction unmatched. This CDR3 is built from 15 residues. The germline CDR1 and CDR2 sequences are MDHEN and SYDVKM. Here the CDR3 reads CASSLRDRVYSPLHF. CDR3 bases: TGTGCCAGCAGTTTAAGGGACAGGGTTTATTCACCCCTCCACTTT. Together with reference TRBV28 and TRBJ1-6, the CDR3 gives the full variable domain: DVKVTQSSRYLVKRTGEKVFLECVQDMDHENMFWYRQDPGLGLRLIYFSYDVKMKEKGDIPEGYSVSREKKERFSLILESASTNQTSMYLCASSLRDRVYSPLHFGNGTRLTVT.

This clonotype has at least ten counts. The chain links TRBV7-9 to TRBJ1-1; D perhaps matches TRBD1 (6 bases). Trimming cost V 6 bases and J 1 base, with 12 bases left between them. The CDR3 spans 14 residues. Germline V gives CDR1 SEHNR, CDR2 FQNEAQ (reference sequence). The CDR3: CASRPYRENTEAFF. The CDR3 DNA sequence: TGTGCCAGCAGACCCTACAGGGAGAACACTGAAGCTTTCTTT.

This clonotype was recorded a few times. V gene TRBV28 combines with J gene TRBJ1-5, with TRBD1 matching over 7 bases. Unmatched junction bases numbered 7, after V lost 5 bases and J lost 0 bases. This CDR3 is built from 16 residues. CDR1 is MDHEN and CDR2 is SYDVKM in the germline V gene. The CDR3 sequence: CASSPLDRYSNQPQHF. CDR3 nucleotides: TGTGCCAGCAGTCCTTTGGACAGGTATAGCAATCAGCCCCAGCATTTT. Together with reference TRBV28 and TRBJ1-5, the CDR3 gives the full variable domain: DVKVTQSSRYLVKRTGEKVFLECVQDMDHENMFWYRQDPGLGLRLIYFSYDVKMKEKGDIPEGYSVSREKKERFSLILESASTNQTSMYLCASSPLDRYSNQPQHFGDGTRLSIL.

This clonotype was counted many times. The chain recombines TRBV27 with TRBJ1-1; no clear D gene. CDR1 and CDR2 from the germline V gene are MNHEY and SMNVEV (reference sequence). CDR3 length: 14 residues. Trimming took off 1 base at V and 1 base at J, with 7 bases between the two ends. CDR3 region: CASSLYEGNTEAFF. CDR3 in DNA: TGTGCCAGCAGTTTATACGAAGGGAACACTGAAGCTTTCTTT.

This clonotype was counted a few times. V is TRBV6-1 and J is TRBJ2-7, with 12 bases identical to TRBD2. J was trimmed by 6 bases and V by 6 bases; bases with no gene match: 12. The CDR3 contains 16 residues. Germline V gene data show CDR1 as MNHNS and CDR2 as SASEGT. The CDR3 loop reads CASSRNLAGGHGEQYF. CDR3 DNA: TGTGCCAGCAGCCGGAACCTAGCGGGGGGGCACGGCGAGCAGTACTTC.

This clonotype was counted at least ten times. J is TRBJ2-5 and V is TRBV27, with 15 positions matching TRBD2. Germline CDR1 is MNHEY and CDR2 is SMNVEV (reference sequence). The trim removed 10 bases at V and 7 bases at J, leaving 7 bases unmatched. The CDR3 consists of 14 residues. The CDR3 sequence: CATRTSGRASTQYF. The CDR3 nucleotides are TGTGCCACCCGGACTAGCGGGAGGGCTTCGACCCAGTACTTC.

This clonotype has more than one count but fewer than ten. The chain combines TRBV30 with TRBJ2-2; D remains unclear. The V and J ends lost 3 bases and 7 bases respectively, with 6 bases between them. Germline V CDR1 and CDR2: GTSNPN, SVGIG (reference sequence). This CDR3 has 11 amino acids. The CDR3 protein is CAWRVSGELFF. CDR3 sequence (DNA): TGTGCCTGGAGGGTTAGCGGGGAGCTGTTTTTT. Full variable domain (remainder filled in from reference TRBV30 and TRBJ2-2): SQTIHQWPATLVQPVGSPLSLECTVEGTSNPNLYWYRQAAGRGLQLLFYSVGIGQISSEVPQNLSASRPQDRQFILSSKKLLLSDSGFYLCAWRVSGELFFGEGSRLTVL.

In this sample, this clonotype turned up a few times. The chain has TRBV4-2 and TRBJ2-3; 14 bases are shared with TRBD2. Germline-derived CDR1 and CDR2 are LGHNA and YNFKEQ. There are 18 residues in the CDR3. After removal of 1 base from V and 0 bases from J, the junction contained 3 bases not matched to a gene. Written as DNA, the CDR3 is TGTGCCAGCAGCCAAGGACTAGCGGGGGGGCCTAGCACAGATACGCAGTATTTT. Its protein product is CASSQGLAGGPSTDTQYF.

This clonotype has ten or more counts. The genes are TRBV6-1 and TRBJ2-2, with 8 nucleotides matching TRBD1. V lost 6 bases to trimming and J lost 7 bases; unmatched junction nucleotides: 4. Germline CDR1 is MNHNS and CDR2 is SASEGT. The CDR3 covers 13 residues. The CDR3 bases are TGTGCCAGCAGGCGGACAGGGAACGGGGAGCTGTTTTTT. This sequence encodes CASRRTGNGELFF.

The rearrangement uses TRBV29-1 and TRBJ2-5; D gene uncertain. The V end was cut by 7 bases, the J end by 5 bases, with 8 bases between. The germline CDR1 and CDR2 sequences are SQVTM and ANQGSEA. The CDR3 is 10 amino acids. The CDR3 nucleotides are TGCAGCGGGGTAATGGAGACCCAGTACTTC. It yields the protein CSGVMETQYF. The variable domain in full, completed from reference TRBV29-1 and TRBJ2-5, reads SAVISQKPSRDICQRGTSLTIQCQVDSQVTMMFWYRQQPGQSLTLIATANQGSEATYESGFVIDKFPISRPNLTFSTLTVSNMSPEDSSIYLCSGVMETQYFGPGTRLLVL.

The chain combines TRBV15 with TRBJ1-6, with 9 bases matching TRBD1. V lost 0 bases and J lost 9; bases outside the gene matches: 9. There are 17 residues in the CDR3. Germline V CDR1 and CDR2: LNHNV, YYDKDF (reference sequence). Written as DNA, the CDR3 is TGTGCCACCAGCAGAGAATCCGGGACAGGGTTATCTTCACCCCTCCACTTT. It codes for CATSRESGTGLSSPLHF.